Here is one T cell receptor beta chain with its context. Its antigen remains unidentified. These data come from a study of immune cell composition in non-small cell lung cancer. Background on the study: Most cases were lung adenocarcinoma or squamous cell carcinoma.

Clones were sequenced by immunoSEQ multiplex PCR, and TCRdb holds only the in-frame ones, with some missing. Of about 4,800 clones in the sample, around 83% were seen once. Study conclusions and caveats: Lung adenocarcinomas had lower top 10 clone scores and clonality than squamous tumours. Tumour-associated clones >0.5% occurred in around 35% of adenocarcinomas, approximately 74% of squamous.

Trimming stripped 6 bases from V and 2 bases from J, with 26 bases between. The CDR3 covers 20 residues. Germline-derived CDR1 and CDR2 are KGHSH and LQKENI. Sequencing input: lung tumor tissue. This chain joins TRBV18 and TRBJ2-6; maybe TRBD2 (6 bases). This sequence originates from a human donor with non-small cell lung cancer. The CDR3 spells CASSPTYSGRPGAGANVLTF. CDR3 bases: TGTGCCAGCTCCCCCACCTACTCCGGAAGGCCGGGAGCTGGGGCCAACGTCCTGACTTTC.